This T cell receptor beta chain was sequenced for a study of cytomegalovirus exposure and HLA in healthy donors. Whole-study results and caveats: Reported findings show TCR beta sequences accurately forecast HLA-A and HLA-B alleles in most subjects. With later analysis, a missense DCLRE1C variant became linked to TCR beta V- and J-gene trimming.

The PCR ran on 60 Vbeta and 13 Jbeta primers. In the original processing: Later, an analysis found about 80 million unique TCR beta chains, and some 10 million of these were shared. Libraries were prepared by immunoSEQ multiplex PCR; TCRdb keeps only in-frame clonotypes and omits some of them. V and J calls and clone size follow that table, whereas D and trimming were derived from the DNA. This table has fewer than 110,000 clones, under 80% appearing once. With V trimmed by 4 bases and J by 7 bases, 6 bases remained unmatched. The length of the CDR3 is 13 residues. Germline CDR1 and CDR2: SQVTM and ANQGSEA. Worth noting for this clone: Its antigen is not known. This sample also contains other DNA sequences that code for the same CDR3.

The V call is TRBV29-1, the J call TRBJ2-7, with 11 bases identical to TRBD2. The specimen sequenced was PBMCs. The sequence came from a man aged 40-55 years in good health and CMV-seronegative. The CDR3 nucleotides are TGCAGCGTTGCACTAGCGGGGGTTCGTGAGCAGTACTTC. Amino acid sequence: CSVALAGVREQYF.